The rows below give T cell receptor beta chains drawn from one sample of a study of circulating tumor DNA in untreated peripheral T-cell lymphoma. Here immunoSEQ multiplex PCR was the method, and the copy in TCRdb shows in-frame clones only, minus some. The top ten hold 20% to 30% of the sample, which has some 2,000 clones, roughly 87% seen once. Material for sequencing was cell-free DNA from blood serum. The receptors stem from a human donor with peripheral T-cell lymphoma. Each CDR3 is given with its conserved first and last residue. The D gene is left open where the match is weak. Size values are once, few and many counts, or a class for expanded clones, and some rows have none.

d_call: NA
v_call: TRBV5-1
clone_size: NA
j_call: TRBJ1-2
cdr3_nt: TGCGCCAGCAGCTTGGGGCAGGAAACTAATGGCTACACCTTC
cdr3_aa: CASSLGQETNGYTF

d_call: NA
v_call: TRBV6-1
clone_size: NA
j_call: TRBJ1-2
cdr3_nt: TGTGCCAGCAGTGAACATCAGGGGCTGGGCTATGGCTACACCTTC
cdr3_aa: CASSEHQGLGYGYTF

d_call: NA
v_call: TRBV19
clone_size: NA
j_call: TRBJ1-5
cdr3_nt: TGTGCCAGTAGTATGGGACAACCCAATCAGCCCCAGCATTTT
cdr3_aa: CASSMGQPNQPQHF

d_call: TRBD2
v_call: TRBV5-4
clone_size: NA
j_call: TRBJ2-2
cdr3_nt: TGTGCCAGCAGCTTGGCGGGGGGGTTCGCGAACACCGGGGAGCTGTTTTTT
cdr3_aa: CASSLAGGFANTGELFF

d_call: NA
v_call: TRBV28
clone_size: NA
j_call: TRBJ1-5
cdr3_nt: TGTGCCAGCAGTTTGGCCCTATTAGACCAGCCCCAGCATTTT
cdr3_aa: CASSLALLDQPQHF

d_call: NA
v_call: TRBV18
clone_size: NA
j_call: TRBJ2-7
cdr3_nt: TGTGCCAGCTCACCTCCGGTTTTCTACGAGCAGTACTTC
cdr3_aa: CASSPPVFYEQYF

d_call: NA
v_call: TRBV7-2
clone_size: NA
j_call: TRBJ2-1
cdr3_nt: TGTGCCAGCATGGGCGGCCAGGGCGTCTTCGATGAGCAGTTCTTC
cdr3_aa: CASMGGQGVFDEQFF

d_call: NA
v_call: TRBV14
clone_size: NA
j_call: TRBJ1-3
cdr3_nt: TGTGCCAGCAGCCAAGGCAGGGTGTCTGGAAACACCATATATTTT
cdr3_aa: CASSQGRVSGNTIYF

d_call: NA
v_call: TRBV7-8
clone_size: NA
j_call: TRBJ1-5
cdr3_nt: TGTGCCAGCAGCTCGTCGACAAAACAACAGCCCCAGCATTTT
cdr3_aa: CASSSSTKQQPQHF

d_call: NA
v_call: TRBV7-2
clone_size: NA
j_call: TRBJ1-2
cdr3_nt: TGTGCCAGCAGCCTACTACTCGAAGCGGGTGGCTACACCTTC
cdr3_aa: CASSLLLEAGGYTF

d_call: NA
v_call: TRBV6-5
clone_size: NA
j_call: TRBJ2-7
cdr3_nt: TGTGCCAGCAGTTACCGGGGCGGCATTTACGAGCAGTACTTC
cdr3_aa: CASSYRGGIYEQYF

d_call: NA
v_call: TRBV6-6
clone_size: NA
j_call: TRBJ2-2
cdr3_nt: TGTGCCAGCAAACTAGCGACAGGGAACACCGGGGAGCTGTTTTTT
cdr3_aa: CASKLATGNTGELFF

d_call: NA
v_call: TRBV4-2
clone_size: NA
j_call: TRBJ1-6
cdr3_nt: TGTGCCAGCAGCCAAGCTGGGGGCGTCTCAACACCCCTCCACTTT
cdr3_aa: CASSQAGGVSTPLHF

d_call: TRBD2
v_call: TRBV5-1
clone_size: NA
j_call: TRBJ2-2
cdr3_nt: TGCGCCAGCAGCTTGGATGGGCGGGGGACCGGGGAGCTGTTTTTT
cdr3_aa: CASSLDGRGTGELFF

d_call: TRBD2
v_call: TRBV10-2
clone_size: NA
j_call: TRBJ2-1
cdr3_nt: TGCGCCAGCAGCCGTTCTAGCGGGACGATAAATGAGCAGTTCTTC
cdr3_aa: CASSRSSGTINEQFF

d_call: NA
v_call: TRBV7-2
clone_size: NA
j_call: TRBJ2-1
cdr3_nt: TGTGCCAGCAGTGACGACCGGACGATACTCTACAATGAGCAGTTCTTC
cdr3_aa: CASSDDRTILYNEQFF

d_call: TRBD2
v_call: TRBV19
clone_size: NA
j_call: TRBJ2-3
cdr3_nt: TGTGCCACTGGACTAGCGGGGGGCCGGGGTAGGGATACGCAGTATTTT
cdr3_aa: CATGLAGGRGRDTQYF

d_call: NA
v_call: TRBV6-5
clone_size: few
j_call: TRBJ1-5
cdr3_nt: TGTGCCAGCAGTCTCAGGGTGGGTAGTCAGCCCCAGCATTTT
cdr3_aa: CASSLRVGSQPQHF

d_call: NA
v_call: TRBV5-4
clone_size: once
j_call: TRBJ2-7
cdr3_nt: TGTGCCAGCAGCTTGGCCGAGGGTGCCTACGAGCAGTACTTC
cdr3_aa: CASSLAEGAYEQYF

d_call: NA
v_call: TRBV28
clone_size: NA
j_call: TRBJ2-5
cdr3_nt: TGTGCCGCCGAACGGGCCCAGAAAGAGACCCAGTACTTC
cdr3_aa: CAAERAQKETQYF

d_call: TRBD1
v_call: TRBV7-8
clone_size: once
j_call: TRBJ2-6
cdr3_nt: TGTGCCAGCAGCAGGACAGGGGGGCTCTCTGGGGCCAACGTCCTGACTTTC
cdr3_aa: CASSRTGGLSGANVLTF

d_call: TRBD1
v_call: TRBV5-4
clone_size: NA
j_call: TRBJ1-2
cdr3_nt: TGTGCCAGCAGCTCGACAGGGTTCTATGGCTACACCTTC
cdr3_aa: CASSSTGFYGYTF

d_call: NA
v_call: TRBV19
clone_size: NA
j_call: TRBJ1-1
cdr3_nt: TGTGCCAGTAGTCTCCACCCTGGGACGGGTTACGCTGAAGCTTTCTTT
cdr3_aa: CASSLHPGTGYAEAFF

d_call: NA
v_call: TRBV28
clone_size: NA
j_call: TRBJ2-7
cdr3_nt: TGTGCCAGCAGCCCTGATCAGTCCCCCTACGAGCAGTACTTC
cdr3_aa: CASSPDQSPYEQYF

d_call: NA
v_call: TRBV6-5
clone_size: NA
j_call: TRBJ2-7
cdr3_nt: TGTGCCAGCAGTCTGGGGAGCTCCTACGAGCAGTACTTC
cdr3_aa: CASSLGSSYEQYF

d_call: NA
v_call: TRBV6-5
clone_size: NA
j_call: TRBJ2-2
cdr3_nt: TGTGCCAGCAGTTTTAGAGGGTACACCGGGGAGCTGTTTTTT
cdr3_aa: CASSFRGYTGELFF

d_call: TRBD1
v_call: TRBV4-3
clone_size: NA
j_call: TRBJ2-3
cdr3_nt: TGCGCCAGCAGCCAAGCAACCGGGACAGGGGGTGATACGCAGTATTTT
cdr3_aa: CASSQATGTGGDTQYF

d_call: NA
v_call: TRBV19
clone_size: few
j_call: TRBJ1-5
cdr3_nt: TGTGCCAGTAGTGCCCAGACGACAGCCGGCAATCAGCCCCAGCATTTT
cdr3_aa: CASSAQTTAGNQPQHF

d_call: NA
v_call: TRBV27
clone_size: NA
j_call: TRBJ1-2
cdr3_nt: TGTGCCAGCAGTTCGGGGAACTATGGCTACACCTTC
cdr3_aa: CASSSGNYGYTF

d_call: NA
v_call: TRBV10-3
clone_size: NA
j_call: TRBJ1-2
cdr3_nt: TGTGCCATCAGTGACGATCCGGAAAGGAGGAACTATGGCTACACCTTC
cdr3_aa: CAISDDPERRNYGYTF

d_call: NA
v_call: TRBV4-2
clone_size: NA
j_call: TRBJ2-2
cdr3_nt: TGTGCCAGCAGCCAAGTTTCGAACACCGGGGAGCTGTTTTTT
cdr3_aa: CASSQVSNTGELFF

d_call: TRBD1
v_call: TRBV5-1
clone_size: once
j_call: TRBJ1-1
cdr3_nt: TGCGCCAGCAGCGTAAGACAGGGGGCGAACACTGAAGCTTTCTTT
cdr3_aa: CASSVRQGANTEAFF

d_call: TRBD1
v_call: TRBV29-1
clone_size: NA
j_call: TRBJ2-2
cdr3_nt: TGCAGCGGGATGGGACAGAGGAGTAATGGGGGAGCTGTTTTT
cdr3_aa: CSGMGQRSNGGAVF

d_call: NA
v_call: TRBV19
clone_size: NA
j_call: TRBJ2-7
cdr3_nt: TGTGCCAGTAGTCCCGGACGCTACGAGCAGTACTTC
cdr3_aa: CASSPGRYEQYF

d_call: TRBD2
v_call: TRBV7-2
clone_size: NA
j_call: TRBJ2-7
cdr3_nt: TGTGCCAGCAGTCGCTATGGGGCGGGGGATGCTTACGAGCAGTACTTC
cdr3_aa: CASSRYGAGDAYEQYF

d_call: TRBD2
v_call: TRBV6-6
clone_size: NA
j_call: TRBJ2-1
cdr3_nt: TGTGCCAGCAGTTCAGACTTAGCGGGAGTTCGTAAGTTCTTC
cdr3_aa: CASSSDLAGVRKFF

d_call: NA
v_call: TRBV5-1
clone_size: NA
j_call: TRBJ2-7
cdr3_nt: TGCGCCAGCAGCTTATTGGGGGGCACCTACGAGCAGTACTTC
cdr3_aa: CASSLLGGTYEQYF

d_call: NA
v_call: TRBV6-1
clone_size: NA
j_call: TRBJ2-7
cdr3_nt: TGTGCCAGCAGTGAACTAGGGACGAAATCCTACGAGCAGTACTTC
cdr3_aa: CASSELGTKSYEQYF

d_call: NA
v_call: TRBV15
clone_size: NA
j_call: TRBJ1-4
cdr3_nt: TGTGCCACCAGCAGAGGGGGATCTGGTGAAAAACTGTTTTTT
cdr3_aa: CATSRGGSGEKLFF

d_call: NA
v_call: TRBV28
clone_size: NA
j_call: TRBJ1-3
cdr3_nt: TGTGCCAGCAGCCCAGCCCCAACCTCTGGAAACACCATATATTTT
cdr3_aa: CASSPAPTSGNTIYF

d_call: NA
v_call: TRBV23-1
clone_size: few
j_call: TRBJ2-6
cdr3_nt: TGCGCCAGCAGTACTTTGACGCCGCAACAAAGTCGGGCCAACGTCCTGACTTTC
cdr3_aa: CASSTLTPQQSRANVLTF

d_call: NA
v_call: TRBV6-6
clone_size: NA
j_call: TRBJ2-7
cdr3_nt: TGTGCCAGCAGTAGGGGACTTTACGAGCAGTACTTC
cdr3_aa: CASSRGLYEQYF

d_call: NA
v_call: TRBV5-4
clone_size: NA
j_call: TRBJ2-3
cdr3_nt: TGTGCCAGCAGCTCCCAGGGGCTTGACACAGATACGCAGTATTTT
cdr3_aa: CASSSQGLDTDTQYF

d_call: NA
v_call: TRBV19
clone_size: NA
j_call: TRBJ2-3
cdr3_nt: TGTGCCACAAGGGGGACTAGCACAGATACGCAGTATTTT
cdr3_aa: CATRGTSTDTQYF

d_call: TRBD1
v_call: TRBV7-6
clone_size: NA
j_call: TRBJ1-2
cdr3_nt: TGTGCCAGCAGGGAACAGGGGGCGCATGGCTACACCTTC
cdr3_aa: CASREQGAHGYTF

d_call: NA
v_call: TRBV4-1
clone_size: NA
j_call: TRBJ1-5
cdr3_nt: TGCGCCAGCAGCCAAGGTGTCACCTTACAGCCCCAGCATTTT
cdr3_aa: CASSQGVTLQPQHF

d_call: NA
v_call: TRBV11-2
clone_size: NA
j_call: TRBJ1-1
cdr3_nt: TGTGCCAGCAGCGGCCCATCAGGGTTTGGGGTGACTGAAGCTTTCTTT
cdr3_aa: CASSGPSGFGVTEAFF

d_call: TRBD2
v_call: TRBV5-4
clone_size: NA
j_call: TRBJ2-6
cdr3_nt: TGTGCCAGCAGCCACGACGGGGGGTCTGGGGCCAACGTCCTGACTTTC
cdr3_aa: CASSHDGGSGANVLTF

d_call: TRBD2
v_call: TRBV25-1
clone_size: NA
j_call: TRBJ2-5
cdr3_nt: TGTGCCAGCAGGGAAGCGGGACCTTACCAAGAGACCCAGTACTTC
cdr3_aa: CASREAGPYQETQYF

d_call: NA
v_call: TRBV15
clone_size: NA
j_call: TRBJ2-1
cdr3_nt: TGTGCCACCAGCGAGCTCAGGGTAAGCTCCTACAATGAGCAGTTCTTC
cdr3_aa: CATSELRVSSYNEQFF

d_call: NA
v_call: TRBV5-1
clone_size: NA
j_call: TRBJ1-1
cdr3_nt: TGCGCCAGCAACCAACAGGGAGGAACTGAAGCTTTCTTT
cdr3_aa: CASNQQGGTEAFF

d_call: TRBD2
v_call: TRBV15
clone_size: NA
j_call: TRBJ2-2
cdr3_nt: TGTGCCACCAGCACGGGTAGCGGGGCGGTTGGGGGGGAGCTGTTTTTT
cdr3_aa: CATSTGSGAVGGELFF

d_call: NA
v_call: TRBV1
clone_size: NA
j_call: TRBJ2-3
cdr3_nt: TGCACCAGCAGCCACAGGACTAGCGGGGAACTCGCTAGCACAGATACGCAGTATTTT
cdr3_aa: CTSSHRTSGELASTDTQYF

d_call: NA
v_call: TRBV5-4
clone_size: few
j_call: TRBJ1-3
cdr3_nt: TGTGCCAGCAGCTCATCCGAGGCCCGGTCGGGAAACACCATATATTTT
cdr3_aa: CASSSSEARSGNTIYF

d_call: NA
v_call: TRBV4-1
clone_size: NA
j_call: TRBJ2-5
cdr3_nt: TGCGCCAGCAGCCAAGACTTGGAGACCCAGTACTTC
cdr3_aa: CASSQDLETQYF

d_call: TRBD1
v_call: TRBV30
clone_size: NA
j_call: TRBJ1-3
cdr3_nt: TGTGCCTGGAGTGCCTTGGACAGGAGAGGAAACACCATATATTTT
cdr3_aa: CAWSALDRRGNTIYF

d_call: NA
v_call: TRBV5-1
clone_size: NA
j_call: TRBJ1-2
cdr3_nt: TGCGCCAGCAGCCAGAACCTCGGCCGAGACGGATATGGCTACACCTTC
cdr3_aa: CASSQNLGRDGYGYTF

d_call: NA
v_call: TRBV14
clone_size: NA
j_call: TRBJ2-5
cdr3_nt: TGTGCCAGCAGCCGTCAGGGGTTAGGAGAGACCCAGTACTTC
cdr3_aa: CASSRQGLGETQYF

d_call: NA
v_call: TRBV28
clone_size: NA
j_call: TRBJ1-2
cdr3_nt: TGTGCCAGCAGTTCGTTCGGGGGGCGACTATGGGGCTACACCTTC
cdr3_aa: CASSSFGGRLWGYTF